A single sample gave rise to the 3 T cell receptor beta chains below, sequenced in a study of blood T cells in healthy people across ages. The authors ran a second PCR of 7 to 11 cycles using a sample-barcoded 5' primer and a J-beta primer mix. Each CDR3 protein gets one entry after TCRdb re-called the 5' RACE reads with MiXCR. The sample has about 800,000 distinct CDR3 sequences; roughly 64% are singletons. Material for sequencing was blood. The receptors here all came from a man aged 30-40 years in good health.

V usage is TRBV6-2 or TRBV6-3 and J usage is TRBJ2-7; 10 positions match TRBD1. The J call may be in error: the DNA end matches TRBJ2-5 better. There are 14 residues in the CDR3. Germline V lookup: CDR1 MNHEY, CDR2 SVGEGT. DNA of the CDR3: TGTGCCAGCACCGGGACAGGGGCGGCAGAGACCCAGTACTTC. This encodes CASTGTGAAETQYF.

The gene calls are TRBV19 and TRBJ1-5; 8 bases align to TRBD1. The CDR3 length is 20 residues. Germline CDR1 is LNHDA and CDR2 is SQIVND (reference sequence). V shed 3 bases, J shed 6 bases, and the junction held 22 bases outside the gene matches. CDR3 region: CASSILDRVTQDYPGQPQHF. The CDR3 region has the DNA TGTGCCAGTAGTATTTTGGACAGGGTGACCCAAGATTACCCAGGTCAGCCCCAGCATTTT.

This clonotype occurred once. V and J are TRBV7-2 and TRBJ1-1; D is uncertain. Germline V gives CDR1 SGHTA, CDR2 FQGNSA. With 2 bases removed from V and 10 bases from J, the gap between germline ends came to 11 bases. The CDR3 spans 12 residues. In nucleotides, the CDR3 is TGTGCCAGCAGCTTAATAGGTGAGAGAGCTTTCTTT. This gives the protein CASSLIGERAFF.